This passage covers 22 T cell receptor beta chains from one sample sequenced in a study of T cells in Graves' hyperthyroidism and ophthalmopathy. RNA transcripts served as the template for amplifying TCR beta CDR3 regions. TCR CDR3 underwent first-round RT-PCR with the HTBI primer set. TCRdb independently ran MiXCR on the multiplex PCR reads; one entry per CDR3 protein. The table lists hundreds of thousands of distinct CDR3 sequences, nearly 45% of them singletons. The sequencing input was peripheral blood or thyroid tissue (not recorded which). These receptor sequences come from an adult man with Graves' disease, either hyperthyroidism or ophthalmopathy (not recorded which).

For the CDR3, the DNA is TGTGCCAGCAGCCAGGGTAGCGGGAGGCCTCGCTCCTACGAGCAGTACTTC. Protein sequence: CASSQGSGRPRSYEQYF. V is TRBV25-1 and J is TRBJ2-7; 10 bases line up with TRBD2. CDR1 and CDR2 (germline): MGHDK, SYGVNS. There are 17 residues in the CDR3. J was trimmed by 0 bases and V by 6 bases; bases with no gene match: 11.

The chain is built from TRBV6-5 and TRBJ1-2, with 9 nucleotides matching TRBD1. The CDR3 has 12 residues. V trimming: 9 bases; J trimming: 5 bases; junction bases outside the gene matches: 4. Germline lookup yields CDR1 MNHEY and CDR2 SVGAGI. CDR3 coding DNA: TGTGCCAGTGCCGGGACAGGGTATGGCTACACCTTC. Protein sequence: CASAGTGYGYTF.

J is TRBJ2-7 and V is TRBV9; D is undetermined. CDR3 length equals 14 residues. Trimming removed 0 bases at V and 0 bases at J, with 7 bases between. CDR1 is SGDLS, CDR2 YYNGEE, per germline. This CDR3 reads CASSVGASSYEQYF. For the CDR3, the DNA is TGTGCCAGCAGCGTAGGGGCTAGCTCCTACGAGCAGTACTTC.

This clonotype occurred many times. The CDR3 loop is CSAWDQETQYF. The DNA for the CDR3 is TGCAGTGCTTGGGACCAAGAGACCCAGTACTTC. The chain is built from TRBV20-1 and TRBJ2-5, with no clear D. CDR1 is DFQATT and CDR2 is SNEGSKA in the germline V gene (reference sequence). Between the trimmed V and J ends, which lost 5 bases and 0 bases, there was a span of 4 bases. The CDR3 loop spans 11 amino acids.

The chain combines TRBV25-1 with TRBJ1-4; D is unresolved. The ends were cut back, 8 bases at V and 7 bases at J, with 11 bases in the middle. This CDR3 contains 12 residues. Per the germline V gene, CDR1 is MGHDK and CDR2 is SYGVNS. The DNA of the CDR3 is TGTGCCAGCTTGCAGGTGGCTGAAAAACTGTTTTTT. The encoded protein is CASLQVAEKLFF. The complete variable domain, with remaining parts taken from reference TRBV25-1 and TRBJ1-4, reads EADIYQTPRYLVIGTGKKITLECSQTMGHDKMYWYQQDPGMELHLIHYSYGVNSTEKGDLSSESTVSRIRTEHFPLTLESARPSHTSQYLCASLQVAEKLFFGSGTQLSVL.

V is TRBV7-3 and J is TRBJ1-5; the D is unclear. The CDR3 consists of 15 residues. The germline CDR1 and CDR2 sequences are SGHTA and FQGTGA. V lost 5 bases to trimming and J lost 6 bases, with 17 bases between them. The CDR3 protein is CASSQDQAPGQPQHF. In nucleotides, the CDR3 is TGTGCCAGCAGCCAAGACCAGGCCCCGGGTCAGCCCCAGCATTTT.

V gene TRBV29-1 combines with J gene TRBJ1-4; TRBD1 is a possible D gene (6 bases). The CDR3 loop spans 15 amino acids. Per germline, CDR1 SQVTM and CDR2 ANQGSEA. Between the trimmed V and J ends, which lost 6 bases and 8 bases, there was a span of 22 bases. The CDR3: CSVDNRGVWNEKLFF. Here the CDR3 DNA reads TGCAGCGTCGACAATAGGGGGGTTTGGAACGAAAAACTGTTTTTT. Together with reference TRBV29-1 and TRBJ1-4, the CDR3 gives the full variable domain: SAVISQKPSRDICQRGTSLTIQCQVDSQVTMMFWYRQQPGQSLTLIATANQGSEATYESGFVIDKFPISRPNLTFSTLTVSNMSPEDSSIYLCSVDNRGVWNEKLFFGSGTQLSVL.

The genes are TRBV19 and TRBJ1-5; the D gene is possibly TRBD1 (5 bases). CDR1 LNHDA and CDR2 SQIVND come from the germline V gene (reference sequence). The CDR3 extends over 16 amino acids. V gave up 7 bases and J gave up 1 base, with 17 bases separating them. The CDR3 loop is CASKDRTRGSNQPQHF. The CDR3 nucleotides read TGTGCCAGTAAAGATAGAACGCGGGGGAGCAATCAGCCCCAGCATTTT.

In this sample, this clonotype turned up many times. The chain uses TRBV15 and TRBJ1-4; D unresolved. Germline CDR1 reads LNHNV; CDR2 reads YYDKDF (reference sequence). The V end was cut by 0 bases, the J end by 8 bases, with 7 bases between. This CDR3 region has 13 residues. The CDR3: CATSRDKREKLFF. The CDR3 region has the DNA TGTGCCACCAGCAGAGATAAGAGGGAAAAACTGTTTTTT.

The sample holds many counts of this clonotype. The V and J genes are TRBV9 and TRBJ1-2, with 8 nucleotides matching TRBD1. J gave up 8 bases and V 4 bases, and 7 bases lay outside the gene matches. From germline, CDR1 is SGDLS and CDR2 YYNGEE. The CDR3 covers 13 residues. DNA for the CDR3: TGTGCCAGCAGCCGCGGACAGGGCGGCGGCTACACCTTC. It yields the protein CASSRGQGGGYTF.

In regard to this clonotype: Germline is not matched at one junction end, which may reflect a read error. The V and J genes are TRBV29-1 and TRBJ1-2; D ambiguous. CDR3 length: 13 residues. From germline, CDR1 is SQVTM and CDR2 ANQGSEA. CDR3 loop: CSVPRPGFDGNTF. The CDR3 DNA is TGCAGCGTTCCAAGGCCCGGGTTCGATGGCAACACCTTC.

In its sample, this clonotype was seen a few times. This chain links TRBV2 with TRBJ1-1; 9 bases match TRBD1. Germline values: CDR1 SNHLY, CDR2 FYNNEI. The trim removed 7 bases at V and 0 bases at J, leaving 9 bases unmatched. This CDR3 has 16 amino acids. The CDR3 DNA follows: TGTGCCAGCACAACCCTGGACAGGGGAATGAACACTGAAGCTTTCTTT. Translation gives CASTTLDRGMNTEAFF.

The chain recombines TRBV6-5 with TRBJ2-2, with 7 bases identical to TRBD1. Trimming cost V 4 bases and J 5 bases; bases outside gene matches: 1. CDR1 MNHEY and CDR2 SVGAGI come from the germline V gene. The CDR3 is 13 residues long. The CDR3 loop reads CASSWTGTGELFF. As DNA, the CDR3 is TGTGCCAGCAGTTGGACAGGAACCGGGGAGCTGTTTTTT.

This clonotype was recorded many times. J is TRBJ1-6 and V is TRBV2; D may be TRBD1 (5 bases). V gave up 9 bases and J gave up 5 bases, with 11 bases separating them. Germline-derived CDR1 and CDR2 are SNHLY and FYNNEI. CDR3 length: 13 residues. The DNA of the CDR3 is TGTGCCAGTTTGGGACGGAATAATTCACCCCTCCACTTT. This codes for CASLGRNNSPLHF.

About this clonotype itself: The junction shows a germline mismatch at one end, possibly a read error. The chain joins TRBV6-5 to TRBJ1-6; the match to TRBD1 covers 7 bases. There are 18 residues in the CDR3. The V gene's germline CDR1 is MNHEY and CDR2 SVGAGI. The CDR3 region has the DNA TGTGCCAGCAGTGAAGGGGGCGGACATAGCTCCCATAATTCACCCCTCCACTTT. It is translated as CASSEGGGHSSHNSPLHF.

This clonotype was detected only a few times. The CDR3 reads CASSHTGETDGYTF. Written as DNA, the CDR3 is TGTGCCAGCAGTCATACAGGGGAGACTGATGGCTACACCTTC. V and J are TRBV12-3 or TRBV12-4 and TRBJ1-2; 7 bases map to TRBD1. This CDR3 is 14 amino acids long. With V trimmed by 5 bases and J by 6 bases, 9 bases remained unmatched.

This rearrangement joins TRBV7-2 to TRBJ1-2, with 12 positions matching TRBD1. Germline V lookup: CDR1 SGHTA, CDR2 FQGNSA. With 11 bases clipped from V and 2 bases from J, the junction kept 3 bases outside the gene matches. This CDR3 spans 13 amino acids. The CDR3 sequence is CASGTGGNYGYTF. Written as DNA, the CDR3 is TGTGCCTCCGGGACAGGGGGCAACTATGGCTACACCTTC. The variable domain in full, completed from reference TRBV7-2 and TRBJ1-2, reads GAGVSQSPSNKVTEKGKDVELRCDPISGHTALYWYRQSLGQGLEFLIYFQGNSAPDKSGLPSDRFSAERTGGSVSTLTIQRTQQEDSAVYLCASGTGGNYGYTFGSGTRLTVV.

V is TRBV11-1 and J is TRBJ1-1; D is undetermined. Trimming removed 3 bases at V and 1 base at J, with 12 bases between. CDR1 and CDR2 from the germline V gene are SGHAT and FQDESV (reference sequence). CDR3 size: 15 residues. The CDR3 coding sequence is TGTGCCAGCAGCTTTCCCAAAAGGGCGAACACTGAAGCTTTCTTT. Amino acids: CASSFPKRANTEAFF.

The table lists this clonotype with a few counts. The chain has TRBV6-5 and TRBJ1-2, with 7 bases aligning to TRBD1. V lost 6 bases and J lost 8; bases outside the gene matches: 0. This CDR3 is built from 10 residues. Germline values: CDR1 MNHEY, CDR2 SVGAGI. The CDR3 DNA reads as TGTGCCAGCAGACAGGGGGGCTACACCTTC. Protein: CASRQGGYTF.

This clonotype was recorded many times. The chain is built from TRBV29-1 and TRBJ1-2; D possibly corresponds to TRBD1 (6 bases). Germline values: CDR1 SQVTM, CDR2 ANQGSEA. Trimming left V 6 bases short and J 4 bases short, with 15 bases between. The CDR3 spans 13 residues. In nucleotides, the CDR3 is TGCAGCGTCGTGGCCACAGGGCTCTATGGCTACACCTTC. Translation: CSVVATGLYGYTF.

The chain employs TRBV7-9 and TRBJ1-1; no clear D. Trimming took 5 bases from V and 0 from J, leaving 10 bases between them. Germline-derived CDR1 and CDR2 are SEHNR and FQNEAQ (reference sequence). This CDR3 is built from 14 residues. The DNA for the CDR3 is TGTGCCAGCAGCCCTGACCTCATGAACACTGAAGCTTTCTTT. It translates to CASSPDLMNTEAFF.

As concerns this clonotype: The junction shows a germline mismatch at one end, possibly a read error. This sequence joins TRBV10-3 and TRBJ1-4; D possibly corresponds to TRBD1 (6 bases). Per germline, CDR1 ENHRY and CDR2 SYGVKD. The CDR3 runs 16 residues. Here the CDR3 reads CASSEVWGTINEKLFF. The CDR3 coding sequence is TGTGCCAGCAGTGAGGTGTGGGGGACAATTAATGAAAAACTGTTTTTT.